The 30 T cell receptor beta chains below all came from one sample that was sequenced in a study of shared clonotypes between healthy human individuals. Assay: immunoSEQ multiplex PCR; the TCRdb copy retains only in-frame clones and omits some. The repertoire has hundreds of thousands of clones, approximately 95% of them found once; the top ten carry over 0.095%. CD45RO-negative CD8 cells positively selected for CCR7 made up the naive population, which excluded terminally differentiated effector memory CD45RA+ cells. Sequencing used naive CD8+ T cells sorted from blood. These TCRs come from a woman in her thirties in good health.

The J gene is TRBJ1-2, the V gene TRBV2; D gene uncertain. Germline V CDR1 and CDR2: SNHLY, FYNNEI. The CDR3 is 11 residues long. DNA of the CDR3: TGTTACGTTAGACGGCACTATGGCTACACCTTC. This sequence encodes CYVRRHYGYTF.

This chain links TRBV12-5 with TRBJ2-7; 10 nucleotides match TRBD2. CDR1 LGHNT and CDR2 FRNRAP come from the germline V gene. Trimming cost V 0 bases and J 2 bases; bases outside gene matches: 16. The CDR3 sequence is 20 residues long. CDR3 protein: CASGLVGRLAGEGPPYEQYF. CDR3 coding DNA: TGTGCTAGTGGTTTGGTAGGTAGGCTAGCGGGAGAAGGGCCTCCCTACGAGCAGTACTTC.

Regarding this clone: Other DNA sequences in this sample translate to the same CDR3. The genes are TRBV13 and TRBJ2-7, with 7 bases identical to TRBD2. The CDR3 is 12 residues long. J gave up 4 bases and V 4 bases, and 1 base lay outside the gene matches. The germline gives CDR1 PRHDT, CDR2 FYEKMQ (reference sequence). The CDR3 region is CASSSGGYEQYF. CDR3 DNA: TGTGCCAGCAGCTCCGGGGGGTACGAGCAGTACTTC.

The chain is built from TRBV7-8 and TRBJ2-5; the D gene is possibly TRBD2 (6 bases). Trimming left V 1 base short and J 2 bases short, with 20 bases between. Per the germline V gene, CDR1 is SGHVS and CDR2 is FQNEAQ. The CDR3 totals 18 residues. In DNA form, the CDR3 reads TGTGCCAGCAGCTTAGAAGGCGGGTTGGGGGGAACTCAAGAGACCCAGTACTTC. Translating gives CASSLEGGLGGTQETQYF. Together with reference TRBV7-8 and TRBJ2-5, the CDR3 gives the full variable domain: GAGVSQSPRYKVAKRGQDVALRCDPISGHVSLFWYQQALGQGPEFLTYFQNEAQLDKSGLPSDRFFAERPEGSVSTLKIQRTQQEDSAVYLCASSLEGGLGGTQETQYFGPGTRLLVL.

This chain connects TRBV28 to TRBJ2-7, with TRBD1 identical over 8 bases. The CDR3 contains 15 residues. V dropped 7 bases and J dropped 2; count of bases not matched to a gene: 10. The germline gives CDR1 MDHEN, CDR2 SYDVKM. In DNA, the CDR3 is TGTGCCAGCACTATAGGGGACAGGTACGCCTACGAGCAGTACTTC. Encoded protein: CASTIGDRYAYEQYF. Supplemented by reference TRBV28 and TRBJ2-7, the full variable domain reads DVKVTQSSRYLVKRTGEKVFLECVQDMDHENMFWYRQDPGLGLRLIYFSYDVKMKEKGDIPEGYSVSREKKERFSLILESASTNQTSMYLCASTIGDRYAYEQYFGPGTRLTVT.

CDR3 amino acids: CASTIANTEAFF. The DNA for the CDR3 is TGTGCCAGCACCATCGCGAACACTGAAGCTTTCTTT. The rearrangement links TRBV7-9 to TRBJ1-1; no reliable D call. CDR3 length equals 12 residues. The germline gives CDR1 SEHNR, CDR2 FQNEAQ (reference sequence). V gave up 7 bases and J gave up 1 base, with 7 bases separating them.

The V gene is TRBV13, the J gene TRBJ2-7, with 9 positions matching TRBD2. The CDR3 is 14 amino acids. The germline V gene has CDR1 PRHDT and CDR2 FYEKMQ (reference sequence). Losses at the gene ends were 4 bases for V and 3 bases for J; bases not matched to a gene: 4. CDR3 sequence: CASSSRLADYEQYF. CDR3 bases: TGTGCCAGCAGCTCACGACTAGCGGACTACGAGCAGTACTTC.

The chain employs TRBV5-8 and TRBJ1-4; unclear D gene. This CDR3 is 15 amino acids long. V gave up 2 bases and J gave up 5 bases, with 13 bases separating them. Germline CDR1 is SGHTS and CDR2 is YDEGEE. The chain's CDR3 is CASSFEGRVNEKLFF. The CDR3 DNA reads TGTGCCAGCAGCTTTGAAGGACGGGTGAATGAAAAACTGTTTTTT.

The chain combines TRBV6-1 with TRBJ2-1, with a possible D match to TRBD2 (6 bases). The CDR3 sequence is 15 residues long. The ends were cut back, 1 base at V and 5 bases at J, with 12 bases in the middle. The germline V gene encodes CDR1 MNHNS and CDR2 SASEGT. CDR3 DNA: TGTGCCAGCAGTGAAGGGTGGAGGGGACACAATGAGCAGTTCTTC. Translated, it gives CASSEGWRGHNEQFF.

The chain couples TRBV6-5 to TRBJ1-1; 7 bases align to TRBD1. Germline CDR1 and CDR2: MNHEY and SVGAGI. Unmatched junction bases numbered 7, after V lost 4 bases and J lost 8 bases. CDR3 length: 13 amino acids. The chain's CDR3 is CASSWEGTAEAFF. In DNA form, the CDR3 reads TGTGCCAGCAGTTGGGAAGGGACAGCGGAAGCTTTCTTT.

The V call is TRBV27, the J call TRBJ2-5, with D unresolved. The V end lost 4 bases, the J end lost 0 bases, and 12 bases lay between the germline ends. Germline V gives CDR1 MNHEY, CDR2 SMNVEV (reference sequence). CDR3 length equals 15 residues. The CDR3 is CASSSLAGYQETQYF. The DNA for the CDR3 is TGTGCCAGCAGTTCACTTGCCGGGTACCAAGAGACCCAGTACTTC.

The chain couples TRBV28 to TRBJ1-1, with 7 bases fitting TRBD1. V was clipped by 2 bases and J by 8 bases; unmatched bases: 5. The germline V gene has CDR1 MDHEN and CDR2 SYDVKM. This CDR3 is built from 13 residues. The CDR3 nucleotides read TGTGCCAGCAGTTTACCAGGGACAGAAGAAGCTTTCTTT. As protein: CASSLPGTEEAFF.

This clone appeared a single time. The rearrangement uses TRBV28 and TRBJ2-2, with 7 bases matching TRBD2. With V trimmed by 3 bases and J by 1 base, 5 bases remained unmatched. Germline CDR1 and CDR2: MDHEN and SYDVKM. The CDR3 loop spans 16 amino acids. The CDR3 DNA reads TGTGCCAGCAGTTTTCCGGGGGAGGGGAACACCGGGGAGCTGTTTTTT. It specifies CASSFPGEGNTGELFF.

This sequence joins TRBV9 and TRBJ1-2; D is perhaps TRBD1 (5 bases). Trimming shortened V by 3 bases and J by 5 bases, and 17 bases separated the two germline ends. CDR1 is SGDLS, CDR2 YYNGEE, per germline. The CDR3 loop spans 15 amino acids. The CDR3 sequence is CASSGRREEGYGYTF. The DNA of the CDR3 is TGTGCCAGCAGCGGCCGGAGGGAAGAGGGGTATGGCTACACCTTC.

The V call is TRBV2, the J call TRBJ2-5; D is ambiguous. The CDR3 loop spans 16 amino acids. The germline V and J ends were trimmed by 5 bases and 1 base, with 17 bases remaining between them. Germline CDR1 reads SNHLY; CDR2 reads FYNNEI. The CDR3 sequence: CASSSRTTLGQETQYF. In DNA, the CDR3 is TGTGCCAGCAGTTCCCGGACCACGTTGGGCCAAGAGACCCAGTACTTC.

This clone was recorded a few times. This chain uses TRBV7-2 with TRBJ1-1; a weak D match, TRBD1 (6 bases). CDR3 length: 13 residues. Germline V CDR1 and CDR2: SGHTA, FQGNSA. The V and J ends lost 8 bases and 2 bases respectively, with 12 bases between them. This CDR3 reads CASLEGVNTEAFF. The CDR3 DNA follows: TGTGCCAGCCTCGAGGGGGTAAACACTGAAGCTTTCTTT.

CDR3 amino acids: CASSEGSNEQYF. The CDR3 coding sequence is TGCGCCAGCAGTGAGGGGTCTAACGAGCAGTACTTC. V gene TRBV10-2 combines with J gene TRBJ2-7, with unresolved D. The length of the CDR3 is 12 residues. Looked up from germline, CDR1 is WSHSY and CDR2 is SAAADI. Trimming stripped 2 bases from V and 5 bases from J, with 7 bases between.

This chain connects TRBV28 to TRBJ1-1; a weak D match, TRBD1 (5 bases). V lost 4 bases and J lost 1, with 7 bases in between. The CDR3 extends over 13 amino acids. The germline gives CDR1 MDHEN, CDR2 SYDVKM. CDR3 DNA sequence: TGTGCCAGCAGTTATGACAGGAACACTGAAGCTTTCTTT. Amino acids: CASSYDRNTEAFF.

This clone has only one observation. The J gene is TRBJ1-1, the V gene TRBV7-9, with TRBD1 as a possible D gene (5 bases). Trimming cost V 3 bases and J 1 base, with 9 bases left between them. CDR1 is SEHNR and CDR2 is FQNEAQ in the germline V gene (reference sequence). The CDR3 contains 14 residues. As DNA, the CDR3 is TGTGCCAGCAGCTTCCAGGGTCCGAACACTGAAGCTTTCTTT. Its protein product is CASSFQGPNTEAFF.

V is TRBV7-9 and J is TRBJ2-5; 10 bases align to TRBD2. With V trimmed by 4 bases and J by 4 bases, 6 bases remained unmatched. CDR1 and CDR2 from the germline V gene are SEHNR and FQNEAQ (reference sequence). This CDR3 has 15 residues. CDR3 sequence: CASSYGLAARETQYF. In nucleotides, the CDR3 is TGTGCCAGCAGCTACGGACTAGCGGCCCGAGAGACCCAGTACTTC.

The chain employs TRBV30 and TRBJ2-7; D not certain. The CDR3 is 14 amino acids. The V end was cut by 0 bases, the J end by 4 bases, with 13 bases between. Germline CDR1 is GTSNPN and CDR2 is SVGIG (reference sequence). In DNA, the CDR3 is TGTGCCTGGAGTGTCGGAGACCCTAGATACGAGCAGTACTTC. It specifies CAWSVGDPRYEQYF.

The V gene is TRBV2, the J gene TRBJ2-2; 12 bases line up with TRBD2. The V segment lost 4 bases and the J segment 5 bases; nucleotides outside the gene matches: 5. The germline V gene has CDR1 SNHLY and CDR2 FYNNEI. The CDR3 contains 16 residues. The CDR3 is CASSGLAGDLTGELFF. The CDR3 DNA follows: TGTGCCAGCAGTGGACTAGCGGGAGATTTAACCGGGGAGCTGTTTTTT.

This chain links TRBV2 with TRBJ2-1; D is possibly TRBD2 (6 bases). CDR1 is SNHLY and CDR2 is FYNNEI in the germline V gene. There are 16 residues in the CDR3. The V end lost 7 bases, the J end lost 7 bases, and 23 bases lay between the germline ends. The DNA for the CDR3 is TGTGCCAGCACCCCCAAGGAGGGAGCCGAGTGGAATGAGCAGTTCTTC. Encoded protein: CASTPKEGAEWNEQFF.

The chain carries TRBV28 and TRBJ2-5; D may be TRBD1 or TRBD2 (5 bases each). The length of the CDR3 is 13 residues. Germline V gene sequence: CDR1 MDHEN, CDR2 SYDVKM. V dropped 6 bases and J dropped 3 bases, with 11 bases sitting between them. CDR3 protein: CASSPRGKETQYF. In DNA, the CDR3 is TGTGCCAGCAGCCCGAGGGGTAAAGAGACCCAGTACTTC.

The CDR3 reads CASSVGETSGYEQYF. The CDR3 bases are TGTGCCAGCAGCGTAGGGGAAACTAGCGGGTACGAGCAGTACTTC. The rearrangement links TRBV9 to TRBJ2-7; TRBD2 matches 9 bases. The V gene end was trimmed by 0 bases and the J gene end by 4 bases; junction bases not matched to a gene: 5. Germline CDR1 reads SGDLS; CDR2 reads YYNGEE. The CDR3 consists of 15 residues. The entire variable domain, with the rest obtained from reference TRBV9 and TRBJ2-7, is as follows: DSGVTQTPKHLITATGQRVTLRCSPRSGDLSVYWYQQSLDQGLQFLIQYYNGEERAKGNILERFSAQQFPDLHSELNLSSLELGDSALYFCASSVGETSGYEQYFGPGTRLTVT.

This clone was picked up one time. V gene TRBV4-1 combines with J gene TRBJ2-7; TRBD2 is a possible D gene (5 bases). This CDR3 has 14 amino acids. V was trimmed by 4 bases and J by 3 bases, leaving 13 bases between them. CDR1 and CDR2 (germline): MGHRA, YSYEKL. Written as DNA, the CDR3 is TGCGCCAGCAGCCCCGACGGACTGGACTACGAGCAGTACTTC. It specifies CASSPDGLDYEQYF.

This clone was recorded only once. The chain employs TRBV27 and TRBJ2-5; 11 nucleotides align to TRBD1. Germline values: CDR1 MNHEY, CDR2 SMNVEV (reference sequence). Trimming removed 4 bases from V and 4 bases from J; junction bases left unmatched: 2. This CDR3 spans 14 amino acids. CDR3 residues: CASSSGTGGETQYF. CDR3 bases: TGTGCCAGCAGTTCCGGGACAGGGGGAGAGACCCAGTACTTC.

V gene TRBV7-9 combines with J gene TRBJ2-2; the match to TRBD2 covers 10 bases. The CDR3 contains 18 residues. CDR1 is SEHNR and CDR2 is FQNEAQ in the germline V gene (reference sequence). V lost 4 bases, J lost 1 base, and 9 bases stayed unmatched. The CDR3: CASSSHQIAGGNTGELFF. CDR3 in DNA: TGTGCCAGCAGCTCCCACCAAATAGCGGGAGGGAACACCGGGGAGCTGTTTTTT.

This rearrangement joins TRBV27 to TRBJ2-1; 8 bases are a match to TRBD1. The V segment lost 8 bases and the J segment 7 bases; nucleotides outside the gene matches: 7. This CDR3 contains 13 residues. Per the germline V gene, CDR1 is MNHEY and CDR2 is SMNVEV (reference sequence). CDR3 in DNA: TGTGCCAGCCGGACAGGGCTGTTGAATGAGCAGTTCTTC. Translating it yields CASRTGLLNEQFF.

The chain employs TRBV27 and TRBJ1-4; D uncertain. The CDR3 extends over 14 amino acids. CDR1 and CDR2 (germline): MNHEY, SMNVEV (reference sequence). Trimming took 2 bases from V and 0 from J, leaving 4 bases between them. This CDR3 is CASSLAATNEKLFF. Here the CDR3 DNA reads TGTGCCAGCAGTTTAGCCGCAACTAATGAAAAACTGTTTTTT. The full variable domain, its missing parts supplied by reference TRBV27 and TRBJ1-4, is EAQVTQNPRYLITVTGKKLTVTCSQNMNHEYMSWYRQDPGLGLRQIYYSMNVEVTDKGDVPEGYKVSRKEKRNFPLILESPSPNQTSLYFCASSLAATNEKLFFGSGTQLSVL.